A single sample gave rise to the 15 T cell receptor beta chains below, sequenced in a study of blood T cell repertoires in COVID-19. The table came from immunoSEQ multiplex PCR; TCRdb's copy has only in-frame clones and leaves some out. Among 75,000 or so clones listed, approximately 90% were seen once. Sequenced sample: peripheral blood. These receptors all stem from a woman of 80 years or more with active or convalescent COVID-19.

With regard to this clone: One end of the junction is discordant with germline, which a read error may explain. This chain links TRBV2 with TRBJ2-2; 10 nucleotides align to TRBD1. The CDR3 length is 15 residues. Germline CDR1 reads SNHLY; CDR2 reads FYNNEI. The CDR3 region has the DNA TGTGCCAGCAGTCACCGGGACAGGGGCACCAGGGAGCTGTTTTTT. Translating it yields CASSHRDRGTRELFF. The entire variable domain, with the rest obtained from reference TRBV2 and TRBJ2-2, is as follows: EPEVTQTPSHQVTQMGQEVILRCVPISNHLYFYWYRQILGQKVEFLVSFYNNEISEKSEIFDDQFSVERPDGSNFTLKIRSTKLEDSAMYFCASSHRDRGTRELFFGEGSRLTVL.

The V call is TRBV6-6, the J call TRBJ2-7, with 10 bases aligning to TRBD2. The J segment lost 3 bases and the V segment lost 8 bases, leaving 1 base of the junction unmatched. CDR3 length equals 12 residues. CDR1 and CDR2 (germline): MNHNY, SVGAGI (reference sequence). The CDR3 region is CASASGSYEQYF. The CDR3 nucleotides are TGTGCCAGCGCTAGCGGGAGCTACGAGCAGTACTTC.

The CDR3 here is CASSRQGVGTDTQYF. The CDR3, as DNA: TGTGCCAGCAGTCGACAGGGGGTGGGCACAGATACGCAGTATTTT. This chain links TRBV2 with TRBJ2-3; 9 bases are shared with TRBD1. J gave up 1 base and V 5 bases, and 4 bases lay outside the gene matches. The CDR3 runs to 15 residues. Germline CDR1 SNHLY, CDR2 FYNNEI.

This sequence joins TRBV15 and TRBJ2-3; D gene ambiguous. Trimming stripped 0 bases from V and 3 bases from J, with 16 bases between. The germline V gene has CDR1 LNHNV and CDR2 YYDKDF (reference sequence). The CDR3 runs to 17 residues. CDR3 coding DNA: TGTGCCACCAGCAGAGATCTGAAACCCATCGGTACAGATACGCAGTATTTT. Protein sequence: CATSRDLKPIGTDTQYF.

The J gene is TRBJ2-7, the V gene TRBV19, with TRBD2 as a possible D gene (6 bases). From germline, CDR1 is LNHDA and CDR2 SQIVND (reference sequence). The CDR3 length is 14 residues. Trimming stripped 3 bases from V and 0 bases from J, with 9 bases between. CDR3 DNA: TGTGCCAGTAGTATTCGACTAGGCTCCTACGAGCAGTACTTC. This codes for CASSIRLGSYEQYF.

Worth noting for this clone: One end of the junction does not line up with germline, which may come from a read error. For the CDR3, the DNA is TGTGCTAGCAGCACTGACAGCTCTGGGGCCAACGTCCTGACTTTC. It encodes CASSTDSSGANVLTF. The rearrangement uses TRBV7-7 and TRBJ2-6; TRBD1 is a possible D gene (5 bases). The germline gives CDR1 SSHAT, CDR2 FNYEAQ (reference sequence). The CDR3 consists of 15 residues.

The chain links TRBV10-3 to TRBJ1-5; 11 bases align to TRBD1. V lost 5 bases and J lost 1; bases outside the gene matches: 1. This CDR3 spans 15 amino acids. Germline-derived CDR1 and CDR2 are ENHRY and SYGVKD. The CDR3 sequence: CAISRTGGSNQPQHF. The DNA of the CDR3 is TGTGCCATCAGTAGGACAGGGGGCAGCAATCAGCCCCAGCATTTT.

The chain recombines TRBV28 with TRBJ1-4, with a weak D call TRBD1 (5 bases). This CDR3 has 17 residues. V was pared by 10 bases and J by 0 bases, with 21 bases between. The germline gives CDR1 MDHEN, CDR2 SYDVKM. CDR3 nucleotide sequence: TGTGCCACCATCCCCGGAGGGGCGATTGCAACTAATGAAAAACTGTTTTTT. Protein product: CATIPGGAIATNEKLFF.

The chain combines TRBV27 with TRBJ2-7; possibly TRBD2 for D (6 bases). Germline lookup yields CDR1 MNHEY and CDR2 SMNVEV (reference sequence). The V gene lost 4 bases and the J gene lost 4 bases, with 17 bases spanning the gap. The CDR3 totals 15 residues. CDR3 protein: CASSYSTGEVYEQYF. DNA of the CDR3: TGTGCCAGCAGTTATTCGACCGGGGAGGTGTACGAGCAGTACTTC.

This chain connects TRBV7-2 to TRBJ1-2; 9 bases match TRBD1. The CDR3 is made up of 14 amino acids. The V gene's germline CDR1 is SGHTA and CDR2 FQGNSA. V dropped 5 bases and J dropped 6; count of bases not matched to a gene: 7. The CDR3 loop reads CASSPGTGNNGYTF. The CDR3 nucleotides are TGTGCCAGCAGCCCAGGGACAGGGAATAATGGCTACACCTTC.

The gene calls are TRBV18 and TRBJ1-1; D perhaps matches TRBD1 (5 bases). V dropped 3 bases and J dropped 5 bases, with 13 bases sitting between them. Germline CDR1 reads KGHSH; CDR2 reads LQKENI. This CDR3 region has 14 residues. The CDR3 protein is CASSPRRAPTEAFF. The CDR3 region has the DNA TGTGCCAGCTCACCTCGCAGGGCTCCGACTGAAGCTTTCTTT.

CDR3 in amino acids: CASSGGLGAYNEQFF. The DNA for the CDR3 is TGTGCCAGCTCAGGGGGCCTGGGGGCCTACAATGAGCAGTTCTTC. The chain has TRBV18 and TRBJ2-1, with D perhaps TRBD1 (6 bases). CDR1 KGHSH and CDR2 LQKENI come from the germline V gene. V shed 5 bases and J shed 2 bases, with 13 bases lying between them. The CDR3 extends over 15 amino acids. Variable domain in full (rest from reference TRBV18 and TRBJ2-1): NAGVMQNPRHLVRRRGQEARLRCSPMKGHSHVYWYRQLPEEGLKFMVYLQKENIIDESGMPKERFSAEFPKEGPSILRIQQVVRGDSAAYFCASSGGLGAYNEQFFGPGTRLTVL.

The V call is TRBV28, the J call TRBJ1-2; 8 bases are shared with TRBD1. Germline CDR1 and CDR2: MDHEN and SYDVKM. The CDR3 has 15 amino acids. Trimming removed 3 bases from V and 7 bases from J; junction bases left unmatched: 10. The DNA of the CDR3 is TGTGCCAGCAGTTTTCCATCAGGGGGCAGGGGTGGCTACACCTTC. Translation: CASSFPSGGRGGYTF.

V usage is TRBV2 and J usage is TRBJ1-4; tentative D call: TRBD1 (5 bases). Per germline, CDR1 SNHLY and CDR2 FYNNEI. The germline V and J ends were trimmed by 7 bases and 8 bases, with 14 bases remaining between them. CDR3 length: 13 amino acids. The CDR3 nucleotides read TGTGCCAGCAAAGGGGCTCTTTGGGAAAAACTGTTTTTT. It yields the protein CASKGALWEKLFF.

This sequence joins TRBV28 and TRBJ2-2; the match to TRBD2 covers 7 bases. The junction had 3 bases not matched to a gene; V was cut back by 4 bases and J by 1 base. Germline assignment: CDR1 MDHEN and CDR2 SYDVKM. The length of the CDR3 is 15 residues. The CDR3: CASSSGGQNTGELFF. CDR3 sequence (DNA): TGTGCCAGCAGTTCGGGAGGACAGAACACCGGGGAGCTGTTTTTT.